This paragraph covers one TCR beta chain sequence. The target of this receptor is not known. No much larger clonotype is one base removed from it; base qualities were not supplied. V is clipped by 8 bases and J by 4 bases, and the sequence between their germline boundaries is 17 bases long. The CDR3 covers 14 residues, taking in both the cysteine and the phenylalanine. The sequence is cut down to CDR3 DNA, 42 bases in frame from base 1. From the germline V gene, CDR1 is MNHEY and CDR2 is SVGAGI. This entry comes from a study of T cell responses to AZD1222 COVID-19 vaccine (dated by TCRdb to the early 2020s). A note on the overall study: A total of 233 trial participants underwent TCR sequencing, of whom under 220 had received two doses of AZD1222 and approximately 26 had received two doses of the MenACWY control vaccine. Trial participants were enrolled by age into 18-55, 56-69 and 70-plus year subgroups, with around 150, 28 and 57 TCR-sequenced participants respectively. General findings and caveats noted by the study authors: No day 14 peak-response samples were available, so repertoires were characterized only after the peak T cell response. Epitopes outside the regions mutated in the B.1.351 and B.1.1.7 variants were reportedly recognized by nearly half of the unique spike-specific TCRs. Conclusions about previously exposed vaccinees were limited because only a handful of AZD1222 recipients were SARS-CoV-2 seropositive at baseline. The vaccine-associated CD4 TCRs covered the entire spike protein, and the dominant responses fell in regions 160-218 and 743-854. Participants were mostly white British and included more females than males, and it was suggested by the authors that clonal diversity may have been underestimated. After two AZD1222 doses, both the breadth and the depth of spike-specific TCRs were significantly higher than at day 0 and than in MenACWY recipients. In the small 56-69-year group, the increase in depth fell short of significance, most likely because of low power.

The CDR3 regions of human TCRbeta chains were subjected to immunosequencing. In the original analysis: TCRs in the repertoires were matched against a reference library of SARS-CoV-2-specific TCRs that had been generated with the MIRA antigen-specificity platform. Breadth was defined as the fraction of unique TCRs that were SARS-CoV-2-associated. Depth was defined as the fraction of total T cells that were SARS-CoV-2-associated. Each spike-specific TCR was assigned to its reactive spike region and to a CD4 or CD8 class using the MIRA data. Log10-transformed breadth and depth values were compared by one-way ANOVA with Sidak's multiple comparisons tests. TCRdb re-hosts the immuneACCESS table, in-frame sequences only. Its copies lack some clones; in the studies checked, an unresolved V gene accounts for under half of them, and the cause for the rest is not known. The V and J calls and clone size were taken over from that table, and D and trimming were inferred from the DNA. In this sample the table shows 110,000 to 150,000 clones, around 92% of which occur a single time. The ten largest clones add up to roughly an eighth of the sample.

The sample's time point label, decoded: sample from adult after SARS-CoV-2 infection, after symptom onset. Two convalescent COVID-19 patients, sampled after symptom onset from adults with prior SARS-CoV-2 infection, were also TCR-sequenced for comparison. Sample: peripheral blood, taken after recovery from COVID-19. The TCR originated in an adult who had recovered from COVID-19. The rearrangement combines TRBV6-5 with TRBJ1-1; the D gene lacks a confident call. The sequenced DNA is TGTGCCAGCGAAGCCACGACCAGGAGCACTGAAGCTTTCTTT. It encodes CASEATTRSTEAFF.